Listed below are T cell receptor beta chains from one sample, sequenced in a study of blood T cell repertoires in COVID-19. TCRdb's table, derived via immunoSEQ multiplex PCR, lists solely in-frame clones and lacks some. The repertoire includes about 400,000 clones, approximately 89% of them detected once, and about 1.7% sits in the top ten. Sequencing was carried out using PBMCs or T cells enriched from blood (not recorded which). The receptors stem from a woman in her 30s who had recovered from COVID-19. Each CDR3 is given with its conserved first and last residue. Fields, in order: D gene, J gene, clone size, V gene, CDR3 DNA, CDR3 protein. D genes are given only for firm matches. Size values are once, few and many counts, or a class for expanded clones, and some rows have none.

>TRBD1|TRBJ2-1|-|TRBV29-1
TGCAGCGTTGAAGAGGGACAGGGGGCTTACAATGAGCAGTTCTTC
CSVEEGQGAYNEQFF
>-|TRBJ1-4|-|TRBV18
TGTGCCAGCTCACCACCGGAGGGGCTTCGAGAAAAACTGTTTTTT
CASSPPEGLREKLFF
>-|TRBJ2-3|-|TRBV18
TGTGCCAGCTCACCAGACCCAGGGGCAGATACGCAGTATTTT
CASSPDPGADTQYF
>-|TRBJ1-4|-|TRBV4-1
TGCGCCAGCAGCCAAATACAGGGTCCGAGTGAAAAACTGTTTTTT
CASSQIQGPSEKLFF
>TRBD1|TRBJ1-4|-|TRBV15
TGTGCCACCAGCAGGGGGGACAGGGGAGACGAAAAACTGTTTTTT
CATSRGDRGDEKLFF
>-|TRBJ1-1|-|TRBV2
TGTGCCAGCAGAGGCCCCGCAGGCAGGGGAGGGACTGAAGCTTTCTTT
CASRGPAGRGGTEAFF
>TRBD1|TRBJ1-1|-|TRBV19
TGTGCCAGTAGCCTGTTCCGGACAGGTCAACCTGAAGCTTTCTTT
CASSLFRTGQPEAFF
>TRBD1|TRBJ1-2|-|TRBV27
TGTGCCAGCAGTCCCCCCCGGACAGGCAACTATGGCTACACCTTC
CASSPPRTGNYGYTF
>TRBD1|TRBJ1-2|-|TRBV12-3/TRBV12-4
TGTGCCAGCAGTCTGGGGACAGGGGATGGCTACACCTTC
CASSLGTGDGYTF
>-|TRBJ2-5|-|TRBV4-1
TGCGCCAGCAGCTATATTCCAGGGTTTCAAGAGACCCAGTACTTC
CASSYIPGFQETQYF
>TRBD1|TRBJ2-7|once|TRBV5-6
TGTGCCAGCAGCCCCCCCCGACAGGGGATGTTTGGCTACGAGCAGTACTTC
CASSPPRQGMFGYEQYF
>TRBD1|TRBJ2-5|-|TRBV5-1
TGCGCCAGCCGGGGACAGGGGGTAACGATCGACCGAAAAGAGACCCAGTACTTC
CASRGQGVTIDRKETQYF
>-|TRBJ2-1|-|TRBV27
TGTGCCAGCAGTTCAAGGGGCGCGTACAATGAGCAGTTCTTC
CASSSRGAYNEQFF
>TRBD2|TRBJ2-7|-|TRBV28
TGTGCCACCCGACTAGCGGAAGTCTACGAGCAGTACTTC
CATRLAEVYEQYF
>-|TRBJ2-7|-|TRBV7-2
TGTGCCAGCAGCTTATCAGGGGTAAACGAGCAGTACTTC
CASSLSGVNEQYF
>-|TRBJ2-7|once|TRBV27
TGTGCCAGCAAGCACCACGAGCAGTACTTC
CASKHHEQYF
>-|TRBJ1-2|-|TRBV28
TGTGCCAGCAGTCTACTCCGAAAAAACTATGGCTACACCTTC
CASSLLRKNYGYTF
>-|TRBJ1-5|once|TRBV28
TGTGCCAGCAGTTTAAGGAGGCAGCCCCAGCATTTT
CASSLRRQPQHF
>-|TRBJ1-5|-|TRBV11-3
TGTGCCAGCAGCTTAGACCGAGGGAGGGCGACAGTTAGCAATCAGCCCCAGCATTTT
CASSLDRGRATVSNQPQHF
>TRBD1|TRBJ1-2|-|TRBV5-1
TGCGCCAGCAGCTTGGGCGAAGGGGGCACCTATGGCTACACCTTC
CASSLGEGGTYGYTF
>-|TRBJ1-1|-|TRBV5-4
TGTGCCAGCAGCTTGGGGGGAGGAGGGAACACTGAAGCTTTCTTT
CASSLGGGGNTEAFF
>TRBD2|TRBJ2-7|-|TRBV6-5
TGTGCCAGCAGGTTGCGGGGGATCTCCTACGAGCAGTACTTC
CASRLRGISYEQYF
>-|TRBJ1-6|-|TRBV7-6
TGTGCCAGCAGCCCCAGTTCGTCGTCCTATAATTCACCCCTCCACTTT
CASSPSSSSYNSPLHF
>-|TRBJ2-3|-|TRBV5-1
TGCGCCAGCAGCTTGGCGGTCAGGGGAGGGACAGATACGCAGTATTTT
CASSLAVRGGTDTQYF
>TRBD1|TRBJ1-3|-|TRBV4-3
TGCGCCAGCAGCCAATCCCACGGGCAGGGGGCGACGGGAAACACCATATATTTT
CASSQSHGQGATGNTIYF
>-|TRBJ1-3|once|TRBV7-9
TGTGCCAGCAGCCTCAGGGGTGGTGGAAACACCATATATTTT
CASSLRGGGNTIYF
>TRBD2|TRBJ2-3|-|TRBV18
TGTGCCAGCTCACCACGGGGCCTAGCGGGATACACAGATACGCAGTATTTT
CASSPRGLAGYTDTQYF
>TRBD1|TRBJ1-2|-|TRBV9
TGTGCCAGCAGCCCAACCGGGACAGGGAGCACTAACTATGGCTACACCTTC
CASSPTGTGSTNYGYTF
>TRBD1|TRBJ2-7|-|TRBV19
TGTGCCAGTAGTACGGGTGCGGACAGGGGGTTCAGCTACGAGCAGTACTTC
CASSTGADRGFSYEQYF
>-|TRBJ1-6|few|TRBV10-3
TGTGCCATCAGTGCGAGGGACACAGCCTCACCCCTCCACTTT
CAISARDTASPLHF
>-|TRBJ1-5|-|TRBV28
TGTGCCAGCAGGACGGACGATCTGACTAGTAACCTCAATCAGCCCCAGCATTTT
CASRTDDLTSNLNQPQHF
>TRBD2|TRBJ2-7|-|TRBV7-8
TGTGCCAGCAGCGAACCCAGACTAGCGGCCTACGAGCAGTACTTC
CASSEPRLAAYEQYF
>TRBD1|TRBJ1-6|-|TRBV3-1/TRBV3-2
TGTGCCAGCCGTCCCGGGACAGGGAATTCACCCCTCCACTTT
CASRPGTGNSPLHF
>-|TRBJ1-2|-|TRBV6-2/TRBV6-3
TGTGCCAGCAGTTACCCTCCGTGGGGAGGGTTTGAATATGGCTACACCTTC
CASSYPPWGGFEYGYTF
>-|TRBJ1-5|once|TRBV19
TGTGCCAGTAGTGCACTCCAGGGCAATCAGCCCCAGCATTTT
CASSALQGNQPQHF
>-|TRBJ2-1|-|TRBV2
TGTGCCAGCAGTAAAGACAGATACAATGAGCAGTTCTTC
CASSKDRYNEQFF
>-|TRBJ1-5|-|TRBV12-3/TRBV12-4
TGTGCCAGCAGGCTCGTCGGGCAGCCCCAGCATTTT
CASRLVGQPQHF
>-|TRBJ1-5|once|TRBV5-1
TGCGCCAGCAGCTTGGTGGCAGGGGTTCAGCCCCAGCATTTT
CASSLVAGVQPQHF
>-|TRBJ2-1|few|TRBV7-9
TGTGCCAGCAGCTTAGTAGGAGTGTTCTTC
CASSLVGVFF
>-|TRBJ1-1|-|TRBV11-2
TGTGCCAGCAGTCGGCGTCCGACACCTTTGAACACTGAAGCTTTCTTT
CASSRRPTPLNTEAFF
>TRBD1|TRBJ2-3|-|TRBV7-3
TGTGCCAGCAGCCCGGACAGGGGTAGAACAGATACGCAGTATTTT
CASSPDRGRTDTQYF
>-|TRBJ1-6|few|TRBV28
TGTGCCAGCAGTTTAGGAGGGAATTCACCCCTCCACTTT
CASSLGGNSPLHF
>-|TRBJ2-3|-|TRBV4-1
TGCGCCAGCAGCCCCCCGGTTTTTTACTGGGCGGATACGCAGTATTTT
CASSPPVFYWADTQYF
>TRBD2|TRBJ2-5|-|TRBV24-1
TGTGCCACCAGTGATTCTCCGGGACTAGCGCCTACAGAGACCCAGTACTTC
CATSDSPGLAPTETQYF
>TRBD1|TRBJ2-7|-|TRBV27
TGTGCCAGCAGTTCCTACCGGGACAGGGGGCACTACGAGCAGTACTTC
CASSSYRDRGHYEQYF
>TRBD1|TRBJ1-4|-|TRBV5-1
TGCGCCAGCAGGGAGACAGGGATTCGGGAAAAACTGTTTTTT
CASRETGIREKLFF
>TRBD2|TRBJ2-5|-|TRBV7-2
TGTGCCAGCAGCTTAGGGCTAGCGGGGGAGACCCAGTACTTC
CASSLGLAGETQYF
>TRBD1|TRBJ1-3|-|TRBV5-5
TGTGCCAGCAGCTTGGCCCCTAGAGCTTGGGACAGGGCGTCTGGAAACACCATATATTTT
CASSLAPRAWDRASGNTIYF
>TRBD1|TRBJ2-1|many|TRBV25-1
TGTGCCAGCTGCGGAACAGGGGTCTACAATGAGCAGTTCTTC
CASCGTGVYNEQFF
>-|TRBJ1-2|-|TRBV10-3
TGTGCCATCAGTGAGCTGTGGGCAGTGAACAGGGCTGGCTACACCTTC
CAISELWAVNRAGYTF
>-|TRBJ1-1|-|TRBV6-5
TGTGCCAGCAGTCAAAGCTTCATGAACACTGAAGCTTTCTTT
CASSQSFMNTEAFF